The clone carrying this T cell receptor beta chain has ten or more counts. This entry is derived from a study of shared clonotypes between healthy human individuals. Repertoires were generated with immunoSEQ multiplex PCR, while TCRdb's copy carries only in-frame clones and drops some. In the table there are over 850,000 clones, around 78% of which are singletons. The CDR3 covers 16 residues. V was cut by 2 bases and J by 0 bases, with 13 bases left in between. Germline V gene data show CDR1 as SGHVS and CDR2 as FQNEAQ. Sequencing was performed on memory CD4+ T cells from PBMCs. Subset defined: CD45RA-negative fraction. The J gene is TRBJ1-2, the V gene TRBV7-8, with D possibly being TRBD1 (6 bases). The source is a man aged 18 to 30 in good health. Some clones in this sample may be carry-over from other donors' samples. The CDR3 region has the DNA TGTGCCAGCAGCTTACGGGCAAACAGGGCTAACTATGGCTACACCTTC. The encoded protein is CASSLRANRANYGYTF.